The following is a TCR beta chain sequence with its context. The antigen is undetermined. This CDR3 spans 15 amino acids. Germline CDR1 SNHLY, CDR2 FYNNEI. The junction had 10 bases not matched to a gene; V was cut back by 8 bases and J by 2 bases. This specimen comes from a study of cytomegalovirus exposure and HLA in healthy donors. Across the study: When 300 to 400 donors were genotyped, more than 70% of them were found to fall in the Caucasian-associated ancestry cluster.

The PCR had 60 Vbeta and 13 Jbeta primers. Generated by immunoSEQ multiplex PCR, the TCRdb table keeps only in-frame clones and is missing some. This repertoire includes some 110,000 clones. General study findings and limits: In terms of immune exposure information, only CMV serostatus was available. In a later analysis, parvovirus B19, influenza, CMV and Epstein-Barr virus appeared linked to several top co-occurrence clusters.

This sequence joins TRBV2 and TRBJ1-1; 8 bases map to TRBD1. The clonotype originates from a man between 25 and 39 years old in good health and CMV-seronegative. Sequencing used PBMCs. The CDR3 loop is CASLRDRLGNTEAFF. The CDR3 DNA reads as TGTGCCAGCCTCAGGGACAGGTTGGGAAACACTGAAGCTTTCTTT.